The 20 T cell receptor beta chains presented below share a single source sample, sequenced in a study of cytomegalovirus exposure and HLA in healthy donors (dated by TCRdb to 2017 to 2019). Library prep was done by the immunoSEQ multiplex PCR assay. For the multiplex PCR, a mixture combining 60 forward primers for TCR Vbeta segments and 13 reverse primers for TCR Jbeta segments was used. TCRdb provides this immuneACCESS table in a form limited to in-frame rearrangements. Some clones are lacking; in checked studies, under half of them reflect an unresolved V gene, and why the rest are absent is not known. The sample table lists around 200,000 clones, roughly 80% of them with a count of one. The top ten clones comprise under 0.8% of the sample. Sample: PBMCs. These receptors all stem from a boy younger than 18 in good health and CMV-seronegative.

The chain links TRBV5-1 to TRBJ2-5; D gene uncertain. Germline values: CDR1 SGHRS, CDR2 YFSETQ. Deletions cut 7 bases from V and 4 bases from J, with 26 bases between. The CDR3 length is 17 residues. CDR3 DNA: TGCGCCAGCGGAGCTCAAGGTAGCCTGAGTAAGGCAGAGACCCAGTACTTC. This encodes CASGAQGSLSKAETQYF.

The CDR3 reads CASSLWKDRGYEKLFF. Here the CDR3 DNA reads TGTGCCAGCAGTTTGTGGAAAGACAGGGGCTATGAAAAACTGTTTTTT. V usage is TRBV28 and J usage is TRBJ1-4; TRBD1 aligns across 8 bases. Germline V CDR1 and CDR2: MDHEN, SYDVKM. This CDR3 has 16 amino acids. After removal of 3 bases from V and 6 bases from J, the junction contained 9 bases not matched to a gene.

The V call is TRBV6-1, the J call TRBJ1-6, with D unclear. With 8 bases removed from V and 3 bases from J, the gap between germline ends came to 8 bases. Germline V gene lookup returns CDR1 MNHNS and CDR2 SASEGT. The CDR3 covers 13 residues. CDR3 DNA: TGTGCCAGCGTCTCAGTCTATAATTCACCCCTCCACTTT. Protein sequence: CASVSVYNSPLHF.

The chain joins TRBV6-6 to TRBJ2-5, with TRBD1 matching 8 bases. TRBJ2-7 explains the end of the DNA better; the J call may be wrong. The CDR3 contains 15 residues. Germline V gene data show CDR1 as MNHNY and CDR2 as SVGAGI (reference sequence). CDR3 protein: CASRRQGQNYYEQYF. In DNA, the CDR3 is TGTGCCAGCAGGCGACAGGGGCAAAACTACTACGAGCAGTACTTC.

V usage is TRBV27 and J usage is TRBJ1-1; D not resolved. This CDR3 is 13 amino acids long. V was pared by 4 bases and J by 8 bases, with 14 bases between. CDR1 and CDR2 (germline): MNHEY, SMNVEV (reference sequence). CDR3 sequence reads: CASSSWTGNEAFF. The CDR3 nucleotides are TGTGCCAGCAGTTCTTGGACGGGGAACGAAGCTTTCTTT.

The chain has TRBV25-1 and TRBJ2-7, with D possibly being TRBD2 (6 bases). Trimming took 8 bases from V and 1 from J, leaving 18 bases between them. Germline values: CDR1 MGHDK, CDR2 SYGVNS. The CDR3 spans 15 residues. The CDR3 reads CASGPRGTLSYEQYF. CDR3 DNA sequence: TGTGCCAGCGGCCCCCGCGGGACCCTTTCCTACGAGCAGTACTTC.

Only one count was recorded for this clone. V usage is TRBV30 and J usage is TRBJ1-2; 7 bases line up with TRBD1. J was trimmed by 3 bases and V by 5 bases; bases with no gene match: 9. This CDR3 contains 14 residues. Germline V gives CDR1 GTSNPN, CDR2 SVGIG (reference sequence). The CDR3 loop is CAWAEGAVYYGYTF. The CDR3, as DNA: TGTGCCTGGGCAGAGGGGGCCGTCTACTATGGCTACACCTTC.

V usage is TRBV19 and J usage is TRBJ1-1; no definite D call. V lost 5 bases and J lost 1, with 11 bases in between. This CDR3 is 14 amino acids long. CDR1 LNHDA and CDR2 SQIVND come from the germline V gene (reference sequence). This CDR3 is CASSRGQANTEAFF. CDR3 bases: TGTGCCAGTAGTCGCGGGCAAGCGAACACTGAAGCTTTCTTT.

The V and J genes are TRBV7-2 and TRBJ2-7, with 12 bases fitting TRBD2. V lost 5 bases and J lost 5; bases outside the gene matches: 4. The CDR3 totals 14 residues. Germline CDR1 and CDR2: SGHTA and FQGNSA. Written as DNA, the CDR3 is TGTGCCAGCAGCCCGGGACTAGCGGGTAACGAGCAGTACTTC. Translated: CASSPGLAGNEQYF.

The chain employs TRBV19 and TRBJ1-6; 8 bases fit TRBD1. The germline CDR1 and CDR2 sequences are LNHDA and SQIVND (reference sequence). V lost 5 bases, J lost 5 bases, and 8 bases stayed unmatched. CDR3 length equals 16 residues. CDR3 bases: TGTGCCAGTAGTTTTACAGGGGGGCTCGATAATTCACCCCTCCACTTT. Its protein is CASSFTGGLDNSPLHF.

This chain links TRBV6-5 with TRBJ2-5; no reliable D call. This CDR3 is 10 amino acids long. Trimming took off 6 bases at V and 5 bases at J, with 4 bases between the two ends. CDR1 MNHEY and CDR2 SVGAGI come from the germline V gene. CDR3 residues: CASREETQYF. CDR3 sequence (DNA): TGTGCCAGCAGAGAGGAGACCCAGTACTTC.

This chain links TRBV28 with TRBJ1-2; 10 nucleotides align to TRBD1. The CDR3 totals 14 residues. With 8 bases clipped from V and 8 bases from J, the junction kept 11 bases outside the gene matches. Germline CDR1 MDHEN, CDR2 SYDVKM. CDR3 protein: CASFTRDRGRGYTF. CDR3 sequence (DNA): TGTGCCAGCTTCACCCGGGACAGGGGAAGAGGCTACACCTTC.

J is TRBJ2-3 and V is TRBV6-4, with D perhaps TRBD1 (6 bases). The germline gives CDR1 MRHNA, CDR2 SNTAGT. V lost 3 bases, J lost 1 base, and 8 bases lay in between. The CDR3 is 14 residues long. The CDR3 is CASSEGGGTDTQYF. For the CDR3, the DNA is TGTGCCAGCAGTGAAGGGGGAGGCACAGATACGCAGTATTTT.

This clone came up once. The rearrangement uses TRBV5-1 and TRBJ1-1; TRBD1 agrees at 8 bases. Germline-derived CDR1 and CDR2 are SGHRS and YFSETQ. Germline trimming cut 5 bases from V and 5 bases from J; bases unmatched to any gene: 5. The CDR3 has 13 amino acids. CDR3 residues: CASRNRGVTEAFF. The DNA of the CDR3 is TGCGCCAGCAGGAACAGGGGGGTGACTGAAGCTTTCTTT.

The chain recombines TRBV5-1 with TRBJ2-7; D is possibly TRBD1 (7 bases). Germline assignment: CDR1 SGHRS and CDR2 YFSETQ. Trimming pared 4 bases from V and 3 bases from J, leaving 17 bases between. The CDR3 has 15 residues. CDR3 sequence (DNA): TGCGCCAGCAGCAGTGGACAGGCGGGAAACTACGAGCAGTACTTC. This gives the protein CASSSGQAGNYEQYF.

The V call is TRBV1, the J call TRBJ2-3; the table names TRBD2, a call not compared with the DNA. TRBV1 constitutes a pseudogene. CDR3 length: 16 amino acids. Here the CDR3 DNA reads TGCACCAGCAGCCAAGAGAGGATCGGGATGGGAGATACGCAGTATTTT. Amino acids: CTSSQERIGMGDTQYF.

The chain couples TRBV30 to TRBJ1-3; no clear D. The CDR3 covers 13 residues. From germline, CDR1 is GTSNPN and CDR2 SVGIG (reference sequence). V lost 4 bases to trimming and J lost 0 bases, with 7 bases between them. Here the CDR3 DNA reads TGTGCCTGGAACTCGCTCTCTGGAAACACCATATATTTT. Encoded protein: CAWNSLSGNTIYF. The whole variable domain, remainder taken from reference TRBV30 and TRBJ1-3, is SQTIHQWPATLVQPVGSPLSLECTVEGTSNPNLYWYRQAAGRGLQLLFYSVGIGQISSEVPQNLSASRPQDRQFILSSKKLLLSDSGFYLCAWNSLSGNTIYFGEGSWLTVV.

This clone was seen a few times. The J gene is TRBJ2-7, the V gene TRBV28; tentative D call: TRBD2 (5 bases). V dropped 3 bases and J dropped 3 bases, with 9 bases sitting between them. The CDR3 runs to 13 residues. The germline CDR1 and CDR2 sequences are MDHEN and SYDVKM. The CDR3 coding sequence is TGTGCCAGCAGTTTGGCGGGCGGCTACGAGCAGTACTTC. Protein product: CASSLAGGYEQYF.

This clone has only a few counts. The chain carries TRBV10-3 and TRBJ2-5; 9 bases are a match to TRBD1. The CDR3 is 14 amino acids. V trimming: 4 bases; J trimming: 5 bases; junction bases outside the gene matches: 5. Germline CDR1 is ENHRY and CDR2 is SYGVKD. CDR3 nucleotide sequence: TGTGCCATCAGTGGAACAGGGGGCGAGGAGACCCAGTACTTC. It yields the protein CAISGTGGEETQYF.

The chain combines TRBV18 with TRBJ2-1; 7 bases agree with TRBD1. The V and J ends lost 7 bases and 8 bases, in that order; junction bases with no gene match: 5. The CDR3 extends over 12 amino acids. CDR1 and CDR2 (germline): KGHSH, LQKENI. The CDR3 loop reads CASCTGDHEQFF. CDR3 coding DNA: TGTGCCAGCTGTACAGGGGACCATGAGCAGTTCTTC. Variable domain in full (rest from reference TRBV18 and TRBJ2-1): NAGVMQNPRHLVRRRGQEARLRCSPMKGHSHVYWYRQLPEEGLKFMVYLQKENIIDESGMPKERFSAEFPKEGPSILRIQQVVRGDSAAYFCASCTGDHEQFFGPGTRLTVL.